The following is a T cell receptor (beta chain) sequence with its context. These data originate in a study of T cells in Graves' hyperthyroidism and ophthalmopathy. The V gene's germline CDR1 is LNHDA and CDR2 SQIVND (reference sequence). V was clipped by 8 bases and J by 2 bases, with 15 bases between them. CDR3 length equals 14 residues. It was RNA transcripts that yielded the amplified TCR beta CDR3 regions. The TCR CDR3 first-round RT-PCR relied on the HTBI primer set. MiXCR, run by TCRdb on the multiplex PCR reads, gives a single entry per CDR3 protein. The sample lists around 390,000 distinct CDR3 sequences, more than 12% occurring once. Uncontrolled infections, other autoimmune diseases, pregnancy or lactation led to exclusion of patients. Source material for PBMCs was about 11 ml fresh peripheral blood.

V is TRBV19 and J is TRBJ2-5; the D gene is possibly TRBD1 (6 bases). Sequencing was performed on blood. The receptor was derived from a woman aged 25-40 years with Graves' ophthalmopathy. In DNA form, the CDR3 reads TGTGCCAGTTCCGAAGGGGGAATTCAAGAGACCCAGTACTTC. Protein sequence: CASSEGGIQETQYF.